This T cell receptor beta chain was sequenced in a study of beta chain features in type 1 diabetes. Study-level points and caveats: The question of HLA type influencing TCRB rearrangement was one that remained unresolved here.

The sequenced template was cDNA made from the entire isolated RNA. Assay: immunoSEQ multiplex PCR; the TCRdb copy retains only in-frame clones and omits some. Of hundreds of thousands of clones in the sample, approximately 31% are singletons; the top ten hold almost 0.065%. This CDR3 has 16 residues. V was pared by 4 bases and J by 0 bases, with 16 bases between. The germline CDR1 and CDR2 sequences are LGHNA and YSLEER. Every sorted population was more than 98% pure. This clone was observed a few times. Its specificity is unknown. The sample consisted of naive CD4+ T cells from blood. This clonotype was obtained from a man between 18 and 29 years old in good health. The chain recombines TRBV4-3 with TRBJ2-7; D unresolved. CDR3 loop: CASSRRPTVSSYEQYF. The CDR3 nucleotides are TGCGCCAGCAGCCGTAGACCGACGGTAAGCTCCTACGAGCAGTACTTC.